These 17 T cell receptor beta chains were all obtained from the same sample, sequenced in a study of OX40 agonist ivuxolimab in advanced cancers. Using immunoSEQ multiplex PCR, the repertoire was profiled, and TCRdb retains in-frame clones only, with some absent. The sample comprises about 130,000 clones, 85% to 95% of which are singletons, and roughly 0.8% rests with the top ten. The input for sequencing was CD4+ or CD8+ T cells sorted from blood, taken in a trial of the OX40 agonist ivuxolimab. Receptors were obtained from an adult with an advanced solid tumor such as melanoma, head and neck, liver or kidney cancer.

This chain joins TRBV28 and TRBJ2-7; D unresolved. This CDR3 contains 13 residues. V was trimmed by 5 bases and J by 0 bases, leaving 8 bases between them. Germline loops: CDR1 MDHEN, CDR2 SYDVKM. The CDR3 spells CASSPLPSYEQYF. Here the CDR3 DNA reads TGTGCCAGCAGTCCGCTGCCCTCCTACGAGCAGTACTTC. The variable domain in full, completed from reference TRBV28 and TRBJ2-7, reads DVKVTQSSRYLVKRTGEKVFLECVQDMDHENMFWYRQDPGLGLRLIYFSYDVKMKEKGDIPEGYSVSREKKERFSLILESASTNQTSMYLCASSPLPSYEQYFGPGTRLTVT.

The rearrangement uses TRBV6-1 and TRBJ1-2; D is perhaps TRBD1 (5 bases). Germline assignment: CDR1 MNHNS and CDR2 SASEGT. V was trimmed by 6 bases and J by 4 bases, leaving 12 bases between them. CDR3 length equals 13 residues. In DNA form, the CDR3 reads TGTGCCAGCAGCTCCGACAGCGTCTATGGCTACACCTTC. Encoded protein: CASSSDSVYGYTF.

The rearrangement joins TRBV21-1 to TRBJ1-2. TRBV21-1 corresponds to a pseudogene. This CDR3 contains 12 residues. CDR3 sequence (DNA): TGTGCCAGCAGCAAAGTAGGAGGGGGCTACACCTTC. Translation: CASSKVGGGYTF.

In its sample, this clone was seen a few times. The V and J genes are TRBV7-2 and TRBJ2-7, with a possible D match to TRBD1 (5 bases). CDR1 SGHTA and CDR2 FQGNSA come from the germline V gene. CDR3 length equals 16 residues. Trimming stripped 5 bases from V and 2 bases from J, with 19 bases between. The CDR3 is CASSPPDSTGAYEQYF. CDR3 nucleotide sequence: TGTGCCAGCAGCCCACCCGACAGTACTGGTGCCTACGAGCAGTACTTC.

The chain has TRBV15 and TRBJ1-1, with 7 positions matching TRBD1. This CDR3 region has 20 residues. The germline gives CDR1 LNHNV, CDR2 YYDKDF (reference sequence). V lost 0 bases, J lost 1 base, and 17 bases stayed unmatched. CDR3: CATSRDPISGGSFGNTEAFF. CDR3 coding DNA: TGTGCCACCAGCAGAGATCCAATATCAGGGGGTAGCTTCGGGAACACTGAAGCTTTCTTT.

The V gene is TRBV7-9, the J gene TRBJ1-2; TRBD1 is a possible D gene (5 bases). This CDR3 has 13 amino acids. The germline CDR1 and CDR2 sequences are SEHNR and FQNEAQ (reference sequence). V was pared by 1 base and J by 8 bases, with 11 bases between. DNA of the CDR3: TGTGCCAGCAGCTTAGGATTGGGGGGAGGCTACACCTTC. Translation: CASSLGLGGGYTF.

The chain joins TRBV11-2 to TRBJ2-7; TRBD2 agrees at 7 bases. Germline assignment: CDR1 SGHAT and CDR2 FQNNGV. The J segment lost 7 bases and the V segment lost 0 bases, leaving 9 bases of the junction unmatched. The CDR3 consists of 15 residues. The CDR3 coding sequence is TGTGCCAGCAGCTTAGAGCAGGGAGGGCCGGAGGAGCAGTACTTC. Its translation: CASSLEQGGPEEQYF.

The CDR3 DNA sequence: TGTGCCAGTAGTATTAGGACAGGGAGCTCTGGGGCCAACGTCCTGACTTTC. Encoded protein: CASSIRTGSSGANVLTF. This rearrangement joins TRBV19 to TRBJ2-6; 8 bases line up with TRBD1. The CDR3 is 17 residues long. The germline V gene encodes CDR1 LNHDA and CDR2 SQIVND (reference sequence). J lost 0 bases, V lost 3 bases, and 4 bases had no gene match. Using reference TRBV19 and TRBJ2-6 for the parts outside the CDR3, the full variable domain is DGGITQSPKYLFRKEGQNVTLSCEQNLNHDAMYWYRQDPGQGLRLIYYSQIVNDFQKGDIAEGYSVSREKKESFPLTVTSAQKNPTAFYLCASSIRTGSSGANVLTFGAGSRLTVL.

V is TRBV4-2 and J is TRBJ2-3; D is uncertain. Germline loops: CDR1 LGHNA, CDR2 YNFKEQ. V was pared by 5 bases and J by 6 bases, with 9 bases between. The CDR3 consists of 12 residues. This CDR3 reads CASSIGRDTQYF. DNA for the CDR3: TGTGCCAGCAGCATTGGCCGGGATACGCAGTATTTT.

The chain is built from TRBV19 and TRBJ1-2; perhaps TRBD1 as D (5 bases). The CDR3 has 13 residues. V lost 6 bases and J 2 bases, leaving 10 bases between the germline ends. CDR1 is LNHDA, CDR2 SQIVND, per germline (reference sequence). The CDR3: CASSLDRNYGYTF. Here the CDR3 DNA reads TGTGCCAGTAGCTTAGACAGAAACTATGGCTACACCTTC. Complete variable domain (other parts from reference TRBV19 and TRBJ1-2): DGGITQSPKYLFRKEGQNVTLSCEQNLNHDAMYWYRQDPGQGLRLIYYSQIVNDFQKGDIAEGYSVSREKKESFPLTVTSAQKNPTAFYLCASSLDRNYGYTFGSGTRLTVV.

This chain uses TRBV18 with TRBJ2-7; 7 bases are shared with TRBD1. Germline CDR1 is KGHSH and CDR2 is LQKENI. V lost 4 bases to trimming and J lost 3 bases; unmatched junction nucleotides: 6. The CDR3 spans 14 residues. CDR3 amino acids: CASSQDRSYYEQYF. CDR3 in DNA: TGTGCCAGCTCACAGGACAGGAGTTACTACGAGCAGTACTTC.

This chain links TRBV5-4 with TRBJ2-7; 7 bases fit TRBD2. The V and J ends lost 3 bases and 4 bases, in that order; junction bases with no gene match: 7. Germline values: CDR1 SGHNT, CDR2 YYREEE (reference sequence). This CDR3 has 14 amino acids. The CDR3 loop reads CASSSRLAPYEQYF. The CDR3, as DNA: TGTGCCAGCAGCTCAAGACTAGCCCCGTACGAGCAGTACTTC.

V is TRBV6-6 and J is TRBJ2-1; 8 nucleotides line up with TRBD2. The CDR3 totals 15 residues. J was trimmed by 3 bases and V by 7 bases; bases with no gene match: 8. Germline CDR1 MNHNY, CDR2 SVGAGI (reference sequence). The CDR3 loop reads CASTISGSIYNEQFF. The CDR3 DNA is TGTGCCAGCACCATAAGCGGGAGTATCTACAATGAGCAGTTCTTC.

The V gene is TRBV6-1, the J gene TRBJ2-1, with D unresolved. This CDR3 is 11 amino acids long. Germline V gene lookup returns CDR1 MNHNS and CDR2 SASEGT. V lost 4 bases and J 11 bases, leaving 9 bases between the germline ends. CDR3 in amino acids: CASSGETQQFF. In nucleotides, the CDR3 is TGTGCCAGCAGTGGTGAGACGCAGCAGTTCTTC.

Only one count was recorded for this clone. The chain recombines TRBV25-1 with TRBJ2-5; no firm D call. The DNA end favors TRBJ2-7, so the J call may be wrong. This CDR3 contains 14 residues. Germline CDR1 and CDR2: MGHDK and SYGVNS. The CDR3 is CASSVPAVPYEQYF. CDR3 nucleotide sequence: TGTGCCAGCAGTGTCCCCGCGGTACCCTACGAGCAGTACTTC.

This sequence joins TRBV7-6 and TRBJ2-7, with TRBD2 identical over 13 bases. V dropped 5 bases and J dropped 3; count of bases not matched to a gene: 10. The CDR3 has 17 residues. Germline lookup yields CDR1 SGHVS and CDR2 FNYEAQ. CDR3 in amino acids: CASSPEGGTSGNYEQYF. The CDR3 region has the DNA TGTGCCAGCAGCCCGGAGGGCGGGACTAGCGGGAACTACGAGCAGTACTTC.

The chain combines TRBV5-1 with TRBJ2-5, with 7 bases that match TRBD1. CDR3 size: 13 residues. Trimming at V came to 4 bases and at J to 5 bases, leaving 5 bases not matched to a gene. From germline, CDR1 is SGHRS and CDR2 YFSETQ. Here the CDR3 reads CASSGDSFETQYF. The CDR3 coding sequence is TGCGCCAGCAGCGGGGACAGTTTCGAGACCCAGTACTTC.